Sequencing of this TCR beta chain was carried out in a study of T cells in Graves' hyperthyroidism and ophthalmopathy. Study-wide points: The model's output predicted ophthalmopathy at a median of 6.5 months prior to onset. Ophthalmopathy was separated from stable hyperthyroidism by a 13 V-J model.

V dropped 3 bases and J dropped 3 bases, with 15 bases sitting between them. Germline assignment: CDR1 GTSNPN and CDR2 SVGIG (reference sequence). The CDR3 has 14 residues. PBMCs came from over 8.5 ml fresh peripheral blood. TCR beta CDR3 sequences were amplified from RNA transcripts. The HTBI set primed first-round TCR CDR3 RT-PCR. Via MiXCR, TCRdb re-called the multiplex PCR reads, giving one row per CDR3 protein. The sample records 500,000 to 650,000 distinct CDR3 sequences, approximately 14% being singletons. Notes on this clonotype: Antigen specificity is unknown.

The sample taken for sequencing was blood. This sequence joins TRBV30 and TRBJ2-7; maybe TRBD1 (6 bases). This TCR was recovered from a woman aged 45-65 years with Graves' ophthalmopathy. In nucleotides, the CDR3 is TGTGCCTGGAGGGGGGCGGGCAGGAGCTACGAGCAGTACTTC. Translated, it gives CAWRGAGRSYEQYF.